The rows below give T cell receptor beta chains drawn from one sample of a study of cytomegalovirus exposure and HLA in healthy donors. The data were produced by immunoSEQ multiplex PCR, yet TCRdb's version contains in-frame clones alone and is incomplete. Of 100,000 to 150,000 clones in the sample, roughly 77% were seen once. The sample was PBMCs. All receptors come from a man younger than 35 in good health and CMV-seronegative. CDR3s include the opening cysteine and the closing phenylalanine or tryptophan. D genes are given only for firm matches. Not every row has a clone size; where given, it reads once, few, many or a size class.

abundance: -
j_gene: TRBJ1-2
v_gene: TRBV21-1
d_gene: -
CDR3nt: TGTGCCAGCAGCAATGGGGCACGACGTACCTCAATGGATGGCTACACCTTC
CDR3aa: CASSNGARRTSMDGYTF

abundance: -
j_gene: TRBJ2-1
v_gene: TRBV19
d_gene: TRBD2
CDR3nt: TGTGCCAGTAGTAGCGGGGGGCTTAATGAGCAGTTCTTC
CDR3aa: CASSSGGLNEQFF

abundance: -
j_gene: TRBJ2-7
v_gene: TRBV2
d_gene: -
CDR3nt: TGTGCCAGCAGCCGGGGAAGGGACTACGAGCAGTACTTC
CDR3aa: CASSRGRDYEQYF

abundance: few
j_gene: TRBJ2-1
v_gene: TRBV11-3
d_gene: TRBD1
CDR3nt: TGTGCCAGCAGCTTATACAGGGGGAATGAGCAGTTCTTC
CDR3aa: CASSLYRGNEQFF

abundance: -
j_gene: TRBJ1-2
v_gene: TRBV6-1
d_gene: TRBD1
CDR3nt: TGTGCCAGCAAGACCGACAGGGACTATGGCTACACCTTC
CDR3aa: CASKTDRDYGYTF

abundance: -
j_gene: TRBJ2-7
v_gene: TRBV13
d_gene: TRBD1
CDR3nt: TGTGCCAGCTCAAACAGGGGAACCTACGAGCAGTACTTC
CDR3aa: CASSNRGTYEQYF

abundance: -
j_gene: TRBJ1-2
v_gene: TRBV9
d_gene: TRBD1
CDR3nt: TGTGCCAGCAGCCCCGCCCCGGGACAGAGGATGGGCTACACCTTC
CDR3aa: CASSPAPGQRMGYTF

abundance: -
j_gene: TRBJ2-7
v_gene: TRBV19
d_gene: TRBD1
CDR3nt: TGTGCCAGTAGTAGGGCAGGGGGCTCCTACGAGCAGTACTTC
CDR3aa: CASSRAGGSYEQYF

abundance: -
j_gene: TRBJ1-2
v_gene: TRBV2
d_gene: TRBD1
CDR3nt: TGTGCCACCAACCTGGGGACAGGGGGTGGCTACACCTTC
CDR3aa: CATNLGTGGGYTF

abundance: -
j_gene: TRBJ1-1
v_gene: TRBV5-1
d_gene: -
CDR3nt: TGCGCCAGCAGCCCAAGTGGGGGGGCGCACACTGAAGCTTTCTTT
CDR3aa: CASSPSGGAHTEAFF

abundance: -
j_gene: TRBJ1-2
v_gene: TRBV6-6
d_gene: TRBD1
CDR3nt: TGTGCCGTGGGACAGGGCCTCTTTTATGGCTACACCTTC
CDR3aa: CAVGQGLFYGYTF

abundance: few
j_gene: TRBJ1-1
v_gene: TRBV18
d_gene: TRBD1
CDR3nt: TGTGCCAGCTCAGAACAGGGGGCAAACACTGAAGCTTTCTTT
CDR3aa: CASSEQGANTEAFF

abundance: -
j_gene: TRBJ1-1
v_gene: TRBV5-1
d_gene: TRBD1
CDR3nt: TGCGCCAGCAGCCCCAGGGGGCGGACGAACACTGAAGCTTTCTTT
CDR3aa: CASSPRGRTNTEAFF

abundance: -
j_gene: TRBJ1-1
v_gene: TRBV5-5
d_gene: -
CDR3nt: TGTGCCAGCAGCTCGGACACAGGGCCCACTGAAGCTTTCTTT
CDR3aa: CASSSDTGPTEAFF

abundance: -
j_gene: TRBJ2-3
v_gene: TRBV7-2
d_gene: -
CDR3nt: TGTGCCAGCAGCTATCGAGGGCGGGGAAGCACAGATACGCAGTATTTT
CDR3aa: CASSYRGRGSTDTQYF

abundance: few
j_gene: TRBJ1-4
v_gene: TRBV5-1
d_gene: TRBD1
CDR3nt: TGCGCCAGCAGGGTGACAGGGGAGGTTGAAAAACTGTTTTTT
CDR3aa: CASRVTGEVEKLFF

abundance: -
j_gene: TRBJ2-7
v_gene: TRBV6-1
d_gene: TRBD1
CDR3nt: TGTGCCAGCAGTGAACGAACAGGGGGCTCCTACGAGCAGTACTTC
CDR3aa: CASSERTGGSYEQYF

abundance: -
j_gene: TRBJ2-7
v_gene: TRBV10-3
d_gene: TRBD1
CDR3nt: TGTGCCATTCTCGCCGGGACAGGGGCTCGAGGGGTGGACGAGCAGTACTTC
CDR3aa: CAILAGTGARGVDEQYF

abundance: -
j_gene: TRBJ1-2
v_gene: TRBV6-1
d_gene: TRBD1
CDR3nt: TGTGCCAGCAGTGCTTCCGGGACAGTCTATGGCTACACCTTC
CDR3aa: CASSASGTVYGYTF

abundance: -
j_gene: TRBJ2-7
v_gene: TRBV6-1
d_gene: TRBD1
CDR3nt: TGTGCCACGGCCGGGACAGGGGGATTAGGCGAGCAGTACTTC
CDR3aa: CATAGTGGLGEQYF

abundance: -
j_gene: TRBJ1-6
v_gene: TRBV9
d_gene: -
CDR3nt: TGTGCCAGCAGCGCGACCCGCGGCTCCTATAATTCACCCCTCCACTTT
CDR3aa: CASSATRGSYNSPLHF

abundance: -
j_gene: TRBJ1-2
v_gene: TRBV10-2
d_gene: -
CDR3nt: TGCGCCAGCAGTGAGGCAGGGCCTAACTATGGCTACACCTTC
CDR3aa: CASSEAGPNYGYTF

abundance: -
j_gene: TRBJ2-5
v_gene: TRBV28
d_gene: TRBD2
CDR3nt: TGTGCCAGCAGTTTCCAGCGGGGGGGCCAAGAGACCCAGTACTTC
CDR3aa: CASSFQRGGQETQYF

abundance: once
j_gene: TRBJ2-1
v_gene: TRBV5-5
d_gene: TRBD2
CDR3nt: TGTGCCAGCAGCTTATCAGCGGGGGCGGTGTTCTTC
CDR3aa: CASSLSAGAVFF

abundance: -
j_gene: TRBJ2-5
v_gene: TRBV4-2
d_gene: TRBD2
CDR3nt: TGTGCCAGCAGCCAAGAGTCGAGGGCTAGCGGGGTAGAGACCCAGTACTTC
CDR3aa: CASSQESRASGVETQYF

abundance: -
j_gene: TRBJ1-2
v_gene: TRBV5-1
d_gene: TRBD1
CDR3nt: TGCGCCAGCAGCGGAAAGACAGGGGGCGCGGAGGGCTACACCTTC
CDR3aa: CASSGKTGGAEGYTF

abundance: once
j_gene: TRBJ2-2
v_gene: TRBV7-2
d_gene: -
CDR3nt: TGTGCCAGCAGGGGCGGGGGCTCGAACACCGGGGAGCTGTTTTTT
CDR3aa: CASRGGGSNTGELFF

abundance: -
j_gene: TRBJ2-5
v_gene: TRBV6-6
d_gene: TRBD2
CDR3nt: TGTGCCAGCAGTTACTCCCTAGCGGGGACTGAGACCCAGTACTTC
CDR3aa: CASSYSLAGTETQYF

abundance: -
j_gene: TRBJ1-6
v_gene: TRBV9
d_gene: -
CDR3nt: TGTGCCAGCAGCTCAACAGGGAACAATTCACCCCTCCACTTT
CDR3aa: CASSSTGNNSPLHF

abundance: -
j_gene: TRBJ2-3
v_gene: TRBV13
d_gene: -
CDR3nt: TGTGCCAGCAGCTTAGTCCGGGCAGGGGTTAAAGATACGCAGTATTTT
CDR3aa: CASSLVRAGVKDTQYF

abundance: -
j_gene: TRBJ1-2
v_gene: TRBV7-2
d_gene: -
CDR3nt: TGTGCCAGCAGCTTAGAGTGGGGCAGTAACTATGGCTACACCTTC
CDR3aa: CASSLEWGSNYGYTF

abundance: -
j_gene: TRBJ1-1
v_gene: TRBV19
d_gene: -
CDR3nt: TGTGCCAGTACCTCGCGGAGGGGGAACACTGAAGCTTTCTTT
CDR3aa: CASTSRRGNTEAFF

abundance: -
j_gene: TRBJ2-3
v_gene: TRBV2
d_gene: TRBD2
CDR3nt: TGTGCCAGCGGGCCGGGCGCTAGCGGGGGGACAGATACGCAGTATTTT
CDR3aa: CASGPGASGGTDTQYF

abundance: -
j_gene: TRBJ1-4
v_gene: TRBV4-2
d_gene: -
CDR3nt: TGTGCCAGCAGCCAAGGGGGGCCAGCCGGTAGTTATGAAAAACTGTTTTTT
CDR3aa: CASSQGGPAGSYEKLFF

abundance: -
j_gene: TRBJ2-5
v_gene: TRBV11-2
d_gene: -
CDR3nt: TGTGCCAGCAGCTTTTTCCTTTTTGAGTCGACCCAGTACTTC
CDR3aa: CASSFFLFESTQYF

abundance: -
j_gene: TRBJ1-4
v_gene: TRBV7-9
d_gene: -
CDR3nt: TGTGCCAGCAGCGTGACCGTGACAGTGACTAATGAAAAACTGTTTTTT
CDR3aa: CASSVTVTVTNEKLFF

abundance: -
j_gene: TRBJ2-5
v_gene: TRBV13
d_gene: TRBD1
CDR3nt: TGTGCCAGCAGCTCGACAGGGAGACGAGAGACCCAGTACTTC
CDR3aa: CASSSTGRRETQYF

abundance: few
j_gene: TRBJ2-7
v_gene: TRBV7-9
d_gene: TRBD1
CDR3nt: TGTGCCAGCGGCCCGGGGGGGACAGGGGGTCTCTACGAGCAGTACTTC
CDR3aa: CASGPGGTGGLYEQYF

abundance: -
j_gene: TRBJ2-7
v_gene: TRBV7-2
d_gene: -
CDR3nt: TGTGCCAGCAGCTTAGGCCGAGCCTCCGAGCAGTACTTC
CDR3aa: CASSLGRASEQYF

abundance: -
j_gene: TRBJ2-7
v_gene: TRBV6-6
d_gene: -
CDR3nt: TGTGCCAGCAGTCTGGACAGCGCCGGGGACGAGCAGTACTTC
CDR3aa: CASSLDSAGDEQYF

abundance: -
j_gene: TRBJ2-1
v_gene: TRBV2
d_gene: TRBD2
CDR3nt: TGTGCCAGCAGGGCCTCTGGGCGGGGGACTCGCAATGAGCAGTTCTTC
CDR3aa: CASRASGRGTRNEQFF

abundance: once
j_gene: TRBJ2-2
v_gene: TRBV5-1
d_gene: TRBD1
CDR3nt: TGCGCCAGCAGCAACCCGTCACAGGGGAGCACCGGGGAGCTGTTTTTT
CDR3aa: CASSNPSQGSTGELFF

abundance: -
j_gene: TRBJ1-2
v_gene: TRBV5-1
d_gene: -
CDR3nt: TGCGCCAGCAGCACCCTAGCAGCATCCTCCTATGGCTACACCTTC
CDR3aa: CASSTLAASSYGYTF

abundance: few
j_gene: TRBJ1-2
v_gene: TRBV2
d_gene: -
CDR3nt: TGTGCCAGCAGTGAAATAACAGATTCTAACTATGGCTACACCTTC
CDR3aa: CASSEITDSNYGYTF

abundance: -
j_gene: TRBJ2-6
v_gene: TRBV9
d_gene: -
CDR3nt: TGTGCCAGCAGCGGTGACAGGAGGAGCTCTGGGGCCAACGTCCTGACTTTC
CDR3aa: CASSGDRRSSGANVLTF

abundance: -
j_gene: TRBJ1-2
v_gene: TRBV18
d_gene: TRBD1
CDR3nt: TGTGCCAGCTCACAGGACAGGGGTAACTATGGCTACACCTTC
CDR3aa: CASSQDRGNYGYTF

abundance: -
j_gene: TRBJ1-4
v_gene: TRBV5-4
d_gene: TRBD1
CDR3nt: TGTGCCAGCAGCCCAGGGGGCGCGAAGGAAAAACTGTTTTTT
CDR3aa: CASSPGGAKEKLFF

abundance: -
j_gene: TRBJ2-7
v_gene: TRBV5-6
d_gene: TRBD1
CDR3nt: TGTGCCAGCAGCCTCATCGCGACAGGGAGCAGCGAGCAGTACTTC
CDR3aa: CASSLIATGSSEQYF

abundance: -
j_gene: TRBJ2-1
v_gene: TRBV12-1
d_gene: -
CDR3nt: TGTGCCAGCAGCTTCCGCGGGGGGCCACTGGATGAGCAGTTCTTC
CDR3aa: CASSFRGGPLDEQFF

abundance: -
j_gene: TRBJ2-1
v_gene: TRBV7-6
d_gene: TRBD2
CDR3nt: TGTGCCAGCAGCCGTCTAGCGGGGGGTTACAATGAGCAGTTCTTC
CDR3aa: CASSRLAGGYNEQFF

abundance: -
j_gene: TRBJ2-5
v_gene: TRBV18
d_gene: -
CDR3nt: TGTGCCAGCTCCTACACCCCCAGGCCCGATGGGACCCAGTACTTC
CDR3aa: CASSYTPRPDGTQYF

abundance: -
j_gene: TRBJ1-1
v_gene: TRBV29-1
d_gene: TRBD1
CDR3nt: TGCAGCGTTGAGTCAGGGGGAGAGGAAGCTTTCTTT
CDR3aa: CSVESGGEEAFF

abundance: -
j_gene: TRBJ2-1
v_gene: TRBV9
d_gene: TRBD2
CDR3nt: TGTGCCAGCAGCGCCCGGGGGGGGTCGAGCTCCTACAATGAGCAGTTCTTC
CDR3aa: CASSARGGSSSYNEQFF

abundance: -
j_gene: TRBJ2-3
v_gene: TRBV2
d_gene: TRBD2
CDR3nt: TGTGCCAGCAGGGAACACCTAGCGGGGGGGCTCACAGATACGCAGTATTTT
CDR3aa: CASREHLAGGLTDTQYF

abundance: -
j_gene: TRBJ1-2
v_gene: TRBV27
d_gene: -
CDR3nt: TGTGCCAGCAGTTTAAGCGGTCCGGAAGGCTACACCTTC
CDR3aa: CASSLSGPEGYTF

abundance: -
j_gene: TRBJ2-1
v_gene: TRBV7-9
d_gene: -
CDR3nt: TGTGCCAGCAGCTCACAGGGAAATGAGCAGTTCTTC
CDR3aa: CASSSQGNEQFF

abundance: -
j_gene: TRBJ1-2
v_gene: TRBV7-3
d_gene: -
CDR3nt: TGTGCCAGCAGCCCCGTCAGGGAGGGACCCCTGAGGAACTATGGCTACACCTTC
CDR3aa: CASSPVREGPLRNYGYTF

abundance: -
j_gene: TRBJ2-3
v_gene: TRBV18
d_gene: TRBD2
CDR3nt: TGTGCCAGCTCACCAAGAAAGACTAGCGGGGGTAACCCTTCAGAGTATTTT
CDR3aa: CASSPRKTSGGNPSEYF